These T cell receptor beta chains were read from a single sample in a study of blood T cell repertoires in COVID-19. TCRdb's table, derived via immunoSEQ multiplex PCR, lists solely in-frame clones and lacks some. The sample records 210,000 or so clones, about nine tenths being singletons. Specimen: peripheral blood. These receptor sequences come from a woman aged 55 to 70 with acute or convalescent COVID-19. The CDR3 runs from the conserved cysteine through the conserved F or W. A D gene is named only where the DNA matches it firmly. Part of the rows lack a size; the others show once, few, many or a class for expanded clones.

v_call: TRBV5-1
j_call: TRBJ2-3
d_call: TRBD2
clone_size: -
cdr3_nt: TGCGCCAGCAGCTCAACTAGCGGGAGGTCTAGTACGCAGTATTTT
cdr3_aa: CASSSTSGRSSTQYF

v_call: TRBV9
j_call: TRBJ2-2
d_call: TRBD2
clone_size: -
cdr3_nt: TGTGCCAGCAGCGCACTAGCGGACACCGGGGAGCTGTTTTTT
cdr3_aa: CASSALADTGELFF

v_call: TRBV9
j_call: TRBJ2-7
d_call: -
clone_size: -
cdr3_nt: TGTGCCTCCGGGACACAGTCCTACGAGCAGTACTTC
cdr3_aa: CASGTQSYEQYF

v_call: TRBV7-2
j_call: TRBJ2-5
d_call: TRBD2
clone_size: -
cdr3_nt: TGTGCCAGCAGCTTAGGTGGGCGGGAGGGTTACGAGACCCAGTACTTC
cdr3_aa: CASSLGGREGYETQYF

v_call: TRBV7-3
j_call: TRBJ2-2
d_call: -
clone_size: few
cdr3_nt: TGTGCCAGCAGCTTAAGCGGACCGGGGAAAAACACCGGGGAGCTGTTTTTT
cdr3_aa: CASSLSGPGKNTGELFF

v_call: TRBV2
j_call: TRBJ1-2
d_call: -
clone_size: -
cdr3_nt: TGTGCCAGCAGTAAGGGACGGACAGAAGGCTACACCTTC
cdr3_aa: CASSKGRTEGYTF

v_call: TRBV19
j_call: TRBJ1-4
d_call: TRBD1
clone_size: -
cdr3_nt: TGTGCCAGTAGACCGACAGGGGTAAATGAAAAACTGTTTTTT
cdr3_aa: CASRPTGVNEKLFF

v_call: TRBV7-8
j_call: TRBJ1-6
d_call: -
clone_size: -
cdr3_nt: TGTGCCAGCAGCTCCCCTTCGACAGGTTCCAATTCACCCCTCCACTTT
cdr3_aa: CASSSPSTGSNSPLHF

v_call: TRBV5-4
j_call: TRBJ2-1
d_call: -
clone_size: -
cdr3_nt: TGTGCCAGCAGCTCCAAGCGGGACATGTTCCATGAGCAGTTCTTC
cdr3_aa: CASSSKRDMFHEQFF

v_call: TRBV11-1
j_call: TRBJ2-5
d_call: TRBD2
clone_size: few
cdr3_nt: TGTGCCAGCAGCAGACAAAGACTAGCGGGGAAAGAGACCCAGTACTTC
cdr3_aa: CASSRQRLAGKETQYF

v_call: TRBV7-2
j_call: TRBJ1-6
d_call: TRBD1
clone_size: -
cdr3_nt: TGTGCCAGCAGCTCCTTTGCCGGGACAGGGGGAACCCTCCACTTT
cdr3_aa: CASSSFAGTGGTLHF

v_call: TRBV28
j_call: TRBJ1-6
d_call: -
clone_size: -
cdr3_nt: TGTGCCAGCAGTTCACGGGACATCTATAATTCACCCCTCCACTTT
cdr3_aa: CASSSRDIYNSPLHF

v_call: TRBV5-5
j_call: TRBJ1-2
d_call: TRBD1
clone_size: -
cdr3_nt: TGTGCCAGCAGCTTGGACAGGGGGCCTACATTGTACACCTTC
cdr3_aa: CASSLDRGPTLYTF

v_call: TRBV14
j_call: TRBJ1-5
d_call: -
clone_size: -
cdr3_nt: TGTGCCAGCAGCCGAGGAGGCAATCAGCCCCAGCATTTT
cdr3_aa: CASSRGGNQPQHF

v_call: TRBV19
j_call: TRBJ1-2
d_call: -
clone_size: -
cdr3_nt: TGTGCCAGTAGCCCCCCTGAAAAGAGGGCGGGGTATGGCTACACCTTC
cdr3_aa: CASSPPEKRAGYGYTF

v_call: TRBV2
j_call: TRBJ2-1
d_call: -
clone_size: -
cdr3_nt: TGTGCCAGCAGTGAAGGCTCGACTGGGTTCTTC
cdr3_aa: CASSEGSTGFF

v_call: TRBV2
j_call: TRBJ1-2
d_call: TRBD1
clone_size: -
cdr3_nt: TGTGCCAGCAGTCGACAGGGGGCAAGCTATGGCTACACCTTC
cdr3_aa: CASSRQGASYGYTF